The entry that follows covers one T cell receptor (beta chain) sequence. Its antigen remains unknown. Naive CD8 cells lacked CD45RO and underwent positive selection for CCR7, leaving out terminally differentiated effector memory CD45RA+ cells. This sample was included in a study of shared clonotypes between healthy human individuals. General study findings and limits: Naive CD4 clonotypes overlapped across a handful of donors at roughly 5%.

The method was immunoSEQ multiplex PCR; TCRdb's version includes in-frame clones alone and lacks a portion of them. There are 550,000 to 750,000 clones in the sample; roughly 96% occur only once, and roughly 0.1% lies in the top ten. Germline values: CDR1 MDHEN, CDR2 SYDVKM. The V gene lost 5 bases and the J gene lost 5 bases, with 7 bases spanning the gap. This CDR3 is built from 12 residues. The specimen was naive CD8+ T cells sorted from blood. This TCR came from a woman in her thirties in good health. V usage is TRBV28 and J usage is TRBJ1-5; D uncertain. In DNA form, the CDR3 reads TGTGCCAGCAGTATAGGAGATCAGCCCCAGCATTTT. Translating it yields CASSIGDQPQHF.